These 7 T cell receptor beta chains were sequenced from one sample in a study of blood T cells in healthy people across ages. A J-beta primer mix and a sample-barcoded 5' primer were used in a second PCR of about 6 to 12 cycles. A single record per CDR3 protein comes from TCRdb applying MiXCR to the 5' RACE reads. The sample includes about 780,000 distinct CDR3 sequences, about half of them seen just once. The sample taken for sequencing was blood. The receptors were sampled from an elderly man in good health.

The V gene is TRBV20-1, the J gene TRBJ2-7, with TRBD2 matching over 10 bases. This CDR3 has 14 residues. V lost 4 bases to trimming and J lost 6 bases; unmatched junction nucleotides: 9. Germline V CDR1 and CDR2: DFQATT, SNEGSKA (reference sequence). The CDR3 protein is CSAKKREGQLEQYF. CDR3 in DNA: TGCAGTGCTAAGAAGCGGGAGGGCCAGCTCGAGCAGTACTTC.

This clonotype has ten or more counts. V gene TRBV6-5 combines with J gene TRBJ2-3, with a tentative D call TRBD1 (6 bases). The CDR3 runs 14 residues. V gave up 2 bases and J gave up 9 bases, with 15 bases separating them. The germline V gene encodes CDR1 MNHEY and CDR2 SVGAGI. This CDR3 reads CASSYATGQNTQYF. As DNA, the CDR3 is TGTGCCAGCAGTTACGCGACAGGCCAGAACACGCAGTATTTT.

In nucleotides, the CDR3 is TGTGCCACCAGACCCCCCCAGGGCCCTGGGGCCAACGTCCTGACTTTC. It encodes CATRPPQGPGANVLTF. This sequence joins TRBV24-1 and TRBJ2-6; TRBD1 is a possible D gene (5 bases). The CDR3 contains 16 residues. V lost 7 bases to trimming and J lost 2 bases, with 14 bases between them. In germline, CDR1 is KGHDR, CDR2 SFDVKD.

This sequence joins TRBV24-1 and TRBJ2-1, with TRBD2 matching 9 bases. Germline values: CDR1 KGHDR, CDR2 SFDVKD. The CDR3 contains 18 residues. V shed 3 bases, J shed 3 bases, and the junction held 11 bases outside the gene matches. The CDR3 reads CATSDIRILAGSYNEQFF. The CDR3, as DNA: TGTGCCACCAGTGATATACGTATTCTAGCGGGAAGCTACAATGAGCAGTTCTTC.

CDR3 loop: CASSLTAAVNTEAFF. The CDR3 DNA sequence: TGTGCCAGCAGCTTAACCGCCGCAGTGAACACTGAAGCTTTCTTT. The chain joins TRBV7-3 to TRBJ1-1; D unclear. The CDR3 is made up of 15 amino acids. V lost 0 bases and J 0 bases, leaving 8 bases between the germline ends. CDR1 and CDR2 from the germline V gene are SGHTA and FQGTGA.

In its sample, this clonotype was seen many times. V gene TRBV29-1 combines with J gene TRBJ2-3; 14 bases fit TRBD2. Germline V gene data show CDR1 as SQVTM and CDR2 as ANQGSEA. V was pared by 7 bases and J by 1 base, with 4 bases of the junction left unmatched. The CDR3 is made up of 15 amino acids. The CDR3 nucleotides read TGCAGCGCTCCGGGACTAGCGGGAGGCACAGATACGCAGTATTTT. It yields the protein CSAPGLAGGTDTQYF.

This clonotype came up a few times. V and J are TRBV7-2 and TRBJ2-7; D unresolved. Germline values: CDR1 SGHTA, CDR2 FQGNSA. V lost 0 bases and J lost 4, with 13 bases in between. The CDR3 totals 15 residues. The CDR3 reads CASSLASVQKYEQYF. The CDR3, as DNA: TGTGCCAGCAGCTTAGCTTCGGTACAGAAATACGAGCAGTACTTC.